This passage covers 15 T cell receptor beta chains from one sample sequenced in a study of cytomegalovirus exposure and HLA in healthy donors. Vbeta (60) and Jbeta (13) primers were used in the PCR. Clones were sequenced by immunoSEQ multiplex PCR, and TCRdb holds only the in-frame ones, with some missing. The sample records more than 150,000 clones, about four fifths being singletons. Sequencing was performed on PBMCs. These receptors were taken from a girl aged 5 to 17 in good health and CMV-seropositive.

The chain employs TRBV9 and TRBJ1-2; the D gene is possibly TRBD1 (6 bases). V was pared by 4 bases and J by 6 bases, with 19 bases between. CDR1 SGDLS and CDR2 YYNGEE come from the germline V gene. The CDR3 is 15 amino acids. This CDR3 is CASSTRDRHLHGYTF. The CDR3, as DNA: TGTGCCAGCAGCACCAGAGACAGGCACCTTCATGGCTACACCTTC.

The rearrangement uses TRBV7-6 and TRBJ1-2; a weak D match, TRBD1 (5 bases). CDR1 and CDR2 (germline): SGHVS, FNYEAQ. Trimming cost V 8 bases and J 8 bases, with 18 bases left between them. This CDR3 is 13 amino acids long. The CDR3 sequence: CASGDGGTGGYTF. In DNA form, the CDR3 reads TGTGCCAGCGGGGATGGGGGGACTGGGGGCTACACCTTC.

V is TRBV18 and J is TRBJ2-4; a weak D match, TRBD1 (6 bases). V was trimmed by 4 bases and J by 0 bases, leaving 10 bases between them. The CDR3 is 15 amino acids. Germline V gives CDR1 KGHSH, CDR2 LQKENI. CDR3 amino acids: CASSQGGLAKNIQYF. The DNA of the CDR3 is TGTGCCAGCTCACAAGGGGGTCTAGCCAAAAACATTCAGTACTTC.

This clone appeared a single time. V is TRBV10-1 and J is TRBJ1-2; D gene unclear. The V end lost 2 bases, the J end lost 5 bases, and 9 bases lay between the germline ends. The CDR3 runs 13 residues. The germline V gene has CDR1 WNHNN and CDR2 SYGVQD (reference sequence). For the CDR3, the DNA is TGCGCCAGCAGTGAGCGGGCGGGGTATGGCTACACCTTC. It codes for CASSERAGYGYTF.

CDR3 residues: CASKRRTSGAAGETQYF. CDR3 sequence (DNA): TGTGCCAGCAAAAGAAGAACTAGCGGGGCGGCGGGGGAGACCCAGTACTTC. V gene TRBV21-1 combines with J gene TRBJ2-5; the D call TRBD2 from the table was never checked on the DNA. TRBV21-1 constitutes a pseudogene. The CDR3 covers 17 residues.

The genes are TRBV9 and TRBJ1-1; D gene ambiguous. V lost 4 bases, J lost 7 bases, and 14 bases lay in between. Per the germline V gene, CDR1 is SGDLS and CDR2 is YYNGEE. This CDR3 has 13 amino acids. The CDR3 bases are TGTGCCAGCAGCCCTTTCGTGGAGGGTGAAGCTTTCTTT. Its translation is CASSPFVEGEAFF.

The chain carries TRBV19 and TRBJ2-7; TRBD1 aligns across 7 bases. From germline, CDR1 is LNHDA and CDR2 SQIVND (reference sequence). The CDR3 extends over 14 amino acids. V gave up 7 bases and J gave up 0 bases; unmatched junction bases: 6. CDR3 DNA sequence: TGTGCCAGTAAAGGGGGCGTATCCTCCTACGAGCAGTACTTC. As protein: CASKGGVSSYEQYF.

The chain has TRBV18 and TRBJ2-5; D gene uncertain. Between the trimmed V and J ends, which lost 2 bases and 1 base, there was a span of 11 bases. The CDR3 runs 15 residues. Germline V gene lookup returns CDR1 KGHSH and CDR2 LQKENI. The CDR3 here is CASSPRYTVQETQYF. The CDR3 DNA follows: TGTGCCAGCTCACCAAGATATACAGTCCAAGAGACCCAGTACTTC.

V is TRBV6-6 and J is TRBJ2-7, with no clear D. V lost 8 bases and J lost 3, with 11 bases in between. The germline V gene encodes CDR1 MNHNY and CDR2 SVGAGI (reference sequence). The length of the CDR3 is 12 residues. The CDR3 DNA is TGTGCCAGCTTCGACTCGCTCTACGAGCAGTACTTC. Residues: CASFDSLYEQYF.

The chain joins TRBV2 to TRBJ2-7; TRBD2 matches 11 bases. The CDR3 loop spans 13 amino acids. The junction had 2 bases not matched to a gene; V was cut back by 8 bases and J by 2 bases. In germline, CDR1 is SNHLY, CDR2 FYNNEI. The CDR3 sequence: CASLAGGPYEQYF. The CDR3 nucleotides read TGTGCCAGCCTAGCGGGGGGACCCTACGAGCAGTACTTC.

The chain links TRBV10-3 to TRBJ2-5, with TRBD2 matching over 9 bases. The CDR3 loop spans 15 amino acids. Germline-derived CDR1 and CDR2 are ENHRY and SYGVKD. V trimming: 6 bases; J trimming: 1 base; junction bases outside the gene matches: 6. The CDR3 coding sequence is TGTGCCATCAGGAAAAGCGGGGGGCCCCAAGAGACCCAGTACTTC. Translated, it gives CAIRKSGGPQETQYF.

The V gene is TRBV27, the J gene TRBJ2-7, with D tentatively TRBD1 (5 bases). Germline CDR1 and CDR2: MNHEY and SMNVEV (reference sequence). Trimming cost V 6 bases and J 1 base, with 16 bases left between them. The CDR3 is 15 residues long. The CDR3 reads CASRRPQGSSYEQYF. CDR3 nucleotides: TGTGCCAGCAGGAGACCCCAGGGATCGTCCTACGAGCAGTACTTC.

V is TRBV5-4 and J is TRBJ2-3, with 14 nucleotides matching TRBD2. The CDR3 runs to 18 residues. With V trimmed by 1 base and J by 3 bases, 7 bases remained unmatched. Looked up from germline, CDR1 is SGHNT and CDR2 is YYREEE (reference sequence). CDR3 coding DNA: TGTGCCAGCAGCTTGAGACTAGCGGGGGGGCGAGGGACAGATACGCAGTATTTT. Translated: CASSLRLAGGRGTDTQYF.

The V call is TRBV15, the J call TRBJ1-3; tentatively, D is TRBD1 (6 bases). V lost 1 base to trimming and J lost 4 bases, with 11 bases between them. Germline assignment: CDR1 LNHNV and CDR2 YYDKDF (reference sequence). CDR3 size: 15 residues. The CDR3 coding sequence is TGTGCCACCAGCAGAGGCCAGGGGACGGGAAACACCATATATTTT. Residues: CATSRGQGTGNTIYF.

This clone was found once. The chain has TRBV5-6 and TRBJ2-7; TRBD1 matches at 11 bases. V was clipped by 5 bases and J by 3 bases; unmatched bases: 4. CDR3 length equals 14 residues. Germline values: CDR1 SGHDT, CDR2 YYEEEE. The CDR3 DNA is TGTGCCAGCAGTACCGGGACAGGGGGCTACGAGCAGTACTTC. This codes for CASSTGTGGYEQYF.